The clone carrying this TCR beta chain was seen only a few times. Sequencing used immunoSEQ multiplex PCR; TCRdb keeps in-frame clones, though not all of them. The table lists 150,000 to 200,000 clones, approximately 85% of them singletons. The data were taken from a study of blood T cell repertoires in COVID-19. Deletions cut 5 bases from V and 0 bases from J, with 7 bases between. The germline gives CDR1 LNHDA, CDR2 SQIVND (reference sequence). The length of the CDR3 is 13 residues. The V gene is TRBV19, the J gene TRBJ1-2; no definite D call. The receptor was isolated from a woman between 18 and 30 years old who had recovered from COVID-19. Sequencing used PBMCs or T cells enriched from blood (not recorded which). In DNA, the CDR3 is TGTGCCAGTAGTGACTCGTCTAACTATGGCTACACCTTC. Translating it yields CASSDSSNYGYTF.